The 24 T cell receptor beta chains below come from one sample, sequenced in a study of blood T cell repertoires in COVID-19. Using immunoSEQ multiplex PCR, the repertoire was profiled, and TCRdb retains in-frame clones only, with some absent. In the table there are about 98,000 clones, around nine tenths of which are singletons. The sequenced sample was peripheral blood. The receptor source for this set is a man over 45 with acute or convalescent COVID-19.

V is TRBV6-2 or TRBV6-3 and J is TRBJ2-3, with TRBD2 matching over 9 bases. This CDR3 is 18 amino acids long. CDR1 MNHEY and CDR2 SVGEGT come from the germline V gene. Trimming at V came to 6 bases and at J to 3 bases, leaving 16 bases not matched to a gene. The CDR3 is CASSPQPLAGLTTDTQYF. CDR3 in DNA: TGTGCCAGCAGCCCTCAGCCCCTAGCGGGGTTGACGACAGATACGCAGTATTTT.

The CDR3, as DNA: TGTGCCAGCAGCCGCGAGACTAGCGGGGTTTACAATGAGCAGTTCTTC. Its protein is CASSRETSGVYNEQFF. The chain is built from TRBV11-3 and TRBJ2-1; 11 nucleotides match TRBD2. This CDR3 has 16 residues. The germline V gene has CDR1 SGHNT and CDR2 YENEEA. J gave up 4 bases and V 5 bases, and 7 bases lay outside the gene matches.

This chain uses TRBV27 with TRBJ1-1; 7 bases align to TRBD1. The germline V gene has CDR1 MNHEY and CDR2 SMNVEV (reference sequence). The CDR3 spans 15 residues. J lost 1 base, V lost 3 bases, and 5 bases had no gene match. In DNA, the CDR3 is TGTGCCAGCAGTTTCGGCAGGGGGAGGAACACTGAAGCTTTCTTT. The encoded protein is CASSFGRGRNTEAFF.

The chain carries TRBV18 and TRBJ2-3, with D tentatively TRBD1 (5 bases). The CDR3 spans 16 residues. From germline, CDR1 is KGHSH and CDR2 LQKENI. The germline V and J ends were trimmed by 6 bases and 5 bases, with 21 bases remaining between them. CDR3 sequence: CASSPPRAGIGDTQYF. CDR3 coding DNA: TGTGCCAGCTCCCCCCCTCGGGCAGGGATAGGAGATACGCAGTATTTT.

This clone was counted once. This chain joins TRBV13 and TRBJ1-4; maybe TRBD1 (5 bases). Looked up from germline, CDR1 is PRHDT and CDR2 is FYEKMQ (reference sequence). V lost 2 bases and J 2 bases, leaving 15 bases between the germline ends. The CDR3 covers 17 residues. Here the CDR3 reads CASSLRTGVTTNEKLFF. In DNA, the CDR3 is TGTGCCAGCAGCTTAAGGACGGGGGTCACGACTAATGAAAAACTGTTTTTT.

In its sample, this clone was seen once. This chain connects TRBV3-1 (or the pseudogene TRBV3-2) to TRBJ1-2; D not certain. This CDR3 is built from 12 residues. The V end lost 3 bases, the J end lost 7 bases, and 9 bases lay between the germline ends. CDR1 is LGHDT and CDR2 is YNNKEL in the germline V gene (reference sequence). The CDR3 loop is CASSQGSFGYTF. CDR3 sequence (DNA): TGTGCCAGCAGCCAGGGGAGTTTTGGCTACACCTTC.

The chain uses TRBV4-1 and TRBJ2-3, with 16 bases that match TRBD2. The V segment lost 4 bases and the J segment 3 bases; nucleotides outside the gene matches: 4. The V gene's germline CDR1 is MGHRA and CDR2 YSYEKL. CDR3 length equals 17 residues. CDR3 protein: CASSLGLAGGPTDTQYF. The DNA of the CDR3 is TGCGCCAGCAGCCTGGGACTAGCGGGAGGGCCGACAGATACGCAGTATTTT.

The rearrangement joins TRBV9 to TRBJ1-2; 8 nucleotides match TRBD1. With 3 bases clipped from V and 2 bases from J, the junction kept 3 bases outside the gene matches. The germline V gene has CDR1 SGDLS and CDR2 YYNGEE. The CDR3 spans 14 residues. CDR3 loop: CASSATGGNYGYTF. In DNA form, the CDR3 reads TGTGCCAGCAGCGCCACAGGGGGAAACTATGGCTACACCTTC. The full variable domain, completed using reference TRBV9 and TRBJ1-2, is DSGVTQTPKHLITATGQRVTLRCSPRSGDLSVYWYQQSLDQGLQFLIQYYNGEERAKGNILERFSAQQFPDLHSELNLSSLELGDSALYFCASSATGGNYGYTFGSGTRLTVV.

The J gene is TRBJ2-1, the V gene TRBV7-9, with D perhaps matching TRBD1 (6 bases). V shed 1 base and J shed 8 bases, with 15 bases lying between them. This CDR3 region has 15 residues. Germline V gene sequence: CDR1 SEHNR, CDR2 FQNEAQ (reference sequence). The CDR3: CASSLGTGIRDEQFF. CDR3 DNA: TGTGCCAGCAGCTTAGGCACAGGGATACGCGATGAGCAGTTCTTC.

J is TRBJ2-5 and V is TRBV27; 12 positions match TRBD2. Germline V gene lookup returns CDR1 MNHEY and CDR2 SMNVEV (reference sequence). The ends lost 5 bases at V and 2 bases at J; junction bases unmatched: 3. The CDR3 runs to 15 residues. CDR3 in DNA: TGTGCCAGCAGTCCCGGACTAGCGGGGCAAGAGACCCAGTACTTC. Its protein product is CASSPGLAGQETQYF.

This rearrangement joins TRBV5-3 to TRBJ1-4; D gene ambiguous. TRBV5-3 is noted as an ORF with a role that remains uncertain. The length of the CDR3 is 16 residues. V lost 0 bases to trimming and J lost 6 bases, with 15 bases between them. Here the CDR3 DNA reads TGTGCCAGAAGCTTGGCGGGGTTGGGGATTGATGAAAAACTGTTTTTT. As protein: CARSLAGLGIDEKLFF.

The CDR3 bases are TGTGCCAGCAGTCTATTCAATGAGCAGTTCTTC. Translating it yields CASSLFNEQFF. J is TRBJ2-1 and V is TRBV6-6, with D unclear. The CDR3 has 11 residues. From germline, CDR1 is MNHNY and CDR2 SVGAGI (reference sequence). Trimming took 5 bases from V and 6 from J, leaving 5 bases between them.

The V call is TRBV25-1, the J call TRBJ2-2; 7 positions agree with TRBD2. Germline assignment: CDR1 MGHDK and CDR2 SYGVNS. The CDR3 is 16 residues long. The trim removed 5 bases at V and 1 base at J, leaving 7 bases unmatched. CDR3 nucleotide sequence: TGTGCCAGCAGTCCCCCTAGCGGACAGAACACCGGGGAGCTGTTTTTT. Protein sequence: CASSPPSGQNTGELFF.

V and J are TRBV6-4 and TRBJ2-1; 9 nucleotides line up with TRBD1. Germline CDR1 is MRHNA and CDR2 is SNTAGT. Unmatched junction bases numbered 0, after V lost 1 base and J lost 2 bases. This CDR3 contains 15 residues. The chain's CDR3 is CASSDWDRAYNEQFF. Written as DNA, the CDR3 is TGTGCCAGCAGTGACTGGGACAGGGCCTACAATGAGCAGTTCTTC.

The chain carries TRBV7-9 and TRBJ1-1; 11 bases agree with TRBD1. Germline-derived CDR1 and CDR2 are SEHNR and FQNEAQ (reference sequence). Trimming cost V 5 bases and J 10 bases; bases outside gene matches: 9. The CDR3 runs to 14 residues. Written as DNA, the CDR3 is TGTGCCAGCAGCCCCGGACAGGGGGCGAATCCAGCTTTCTTT. Amino acids: CASSPGQGANPAFF.

The chain is built from TRBV19 and TRBJ1-4; 8 bases align to TRBD1. The CDR3 is 13 amino acids. Germline V gives CDR1 LNHDA, CDR2 SQIVND (reference sequence). V trimming: 5 bases; J trimming: 8 bases; junction bases outside the gene matches: 4. CDR3 in amino acids: CASSYRGEEKLFF. DNA of the CDR3: TGTGCCAGTAGTTACAGGGGGGAGGAAAAACTGTTTTTT. The full variable domain, its missing parts supplied by reference TRBV19 and TRBJ1-4, is DGGITQSPKYLFRKEGQNVTLSCEQNLNHDAMYWYRQDPGQGLRLIYYSQIVNDFQKGDIAEGYSVSREKKESFPLTVTSAQKNPTAFYLCASSYRGEEKLFFGSGTQLSVL.

This clone showed up just a few times. V usage is TRBV10-3 and J usage is TRBJ1-3, with a tentative D call TRBD1 (6 bases). The CDR3 loop spans 14 amino acids. Germline values: CDR1 ENHRY, CDR2 SYGVKD. Deletions cut 3 bases from V and 0 bases from J, with 6 bases between. The CDR3 DNA is TGTGCCATCAGTGAAGGGGGCTCTGGAAACACCATATATTTT. Its translation is CAISEGGSGNTIYF.

The chain links TRBV19 to TRBJ2-3, with TRBD1 identical over 9 bases. Germline CDR1 reads LNHDA; CDR2 reads SQIVND (reference sequence). V trimming: 4 bases; J trimming: 3 bases; junction bases outside the gene matches: 5. This CDR3 comprises 15 residues. CDR3 nucleotide sequence: TGTGCCAGTAGTAGACAGGGGGAAAGGACAGATACGCAGTATTTT. Protein product: CASSRQGERTDTQYF.

The chain uses TRBV3-1 (or the pseudogene TRBV3-2) and TRBJ2-7, with unresolved D. CDR1 LGHDT and CDR2 YNNKEL come from the germline V gene (reference sequence). Trimming shortened V by 1 base and J by 1 base, and 14 bases separated the two germline ends. There are 16 residues in the CDR3. The CDR3 nucleotides read TGTGCCAGCAGCCAAGTCTCGGTAACCCTTTCCTACGAGCAGTACTTC. Residues: CASSQVSVTLSYEQYF.

This clone was seen a single time. The chain recombines TRBV14 with TRBJ1-2; TRBD1 matches at 12 bases. Per germline, CDR1 SGHDN and CDR2 FVKESK. V shed 3 bases, J shed 7 bases, and the junction held 12 bases outside the gene matches. CDR3 length equals 17 residues. This chain's CDR3 is CASSQRDRGRMVRGYTF. The CDR3 region has the DNA TGTGCCAGCAGCCAGAGGGACAGGGGGCGAATGGTTCGTGGCTACACCTTC.

The gene calls are TRBV5-1 and TRBJ2-7; TRBD2 might be the D (5 bases). V was pared by 3 bases and J by 6 bases, with 10 bases between. From germline, CDR1 is SGHRS and CDR2 YFSETQ. CDR3 length: 12 amino acids. The CDR3 DNA reads TGCGCCAGCAGCTCAGGAGGTGCCGAGCAGTACTTC. It translates to CASSSGGAEQYF.

The DNA of the CDR3 is TGTGCCAGCAGGGGGGGGGCCACCACTGAAGCTTTCTTT. Its protein is CASRGGATTEAFF. The chain uses TRBV27 and TRBJ1-1; D is possibly TRBD1 (6 bases). The V gene lost 6 bases and the J gene lost 4 bases, with 12 bases spanning the gap. The germline gives CDR1 MNHEY, CDR2 SMNVEV (reference sequence). This CDR3 region has 13 residues.

Here the CDR3 reads CATQGELTGELFF. The CDR3 nucleotides read TGTGCCACACAGGGGGAATTGACCGGGGAGCTGTTTTTT. This chain connects TRBV2 to TRBJ2-2; 8 nucleotides agree with TRBD1. From germline, CDR1 is SNHLY and CDR2 FYNNEI. This CDR3 has 13 residues. The trim removed 10 bases at V and 5 bases at J, leaving 6 bases unmatched.

Remarks on this clone: At one end, the junction sequence differs from germline, possibly due to a read error. This sequence joins TRBV5-4 and TRBJ1-3; tentative D call: TRBD1 (6 bases). The CDR3 contains 15 residues. The germline gives CDR1 SGHNT, CDR2 YYREEE (reference sequence). Here the CDR3 reads CASSLDRNSGNTIYF. The CDR3 DNA is TGTGCCAGCAGTTTGGACAGAAACTCTGGAAACACCATATATTTT.